This is a list of T cell receptor beta chains from one sample in a study of Graves' ophthalmopathy and Graves' hyperthyroidism. MiXCR, applied by TCRdb to the multiplex PCR reads, yields one record per CDR3 protein. The sample shows about 400,000 distinct CDR3 sequences, around 18% of them seen only once. Input material: peripheral blood. The receptors originated from a woman in her late teens or twenties with Graves' ophthalmopathy. The CDR3 runs from the conserved cysteine through the conserved F or W. The D gene is left open where the match is weak. Clone size appears in some rows only: once, few, many, or a class for an expanded clone.

>many|TRBV2|-|TRBJ1-5
TGTGCCAGCAGTGAAGGACCAGGGAGGGGCCGTGATCAGCCCCAGCATTTT
CASSEGPGRGRDQPQHF
>many|TRBV12-3/TRBV12-4|-|TRBJ1-2
TGTGCCAGCAGTAAAATGCCTATCCCGGTCGACTATGGCTACACCTTC
CASSKMPIPVDYGYTF
>many|TRBV11-2|-|TRBJ2-2
TGTGCCAGCAGCTTAGTGGGGGCGGCGAACACCGGGGAGCTGTTTTTT
CASSLVGAANTGELFF
>many|TRBV11-2|-|TRBJ1-1
TGTGCCAGCAGCTTAATCCCCATGAACACTGAAGCTTTCTTT
CASSLIPMNTEAFF
>many|TRBV6-2/TRBV6-3|TRBD2|TRBJ2-7
TGTGCCAGCAGTTACGGGACTAGCGGGAGGTTAATTACCTACGAGCAGTACTTC
CASSYGTSGRLITYEQYF
>many|TRBV6-1|TRBD2|TRBJ2-7
TGTGCCAGCCCCCGGGGACTAGCGGGAGGGGTTGGGGAGCAGTACTTC
CASPRGLAGGVGEQYF
>many|TRBV6-1|TRBD1|TRBJ1-1
TGTGCCAGCAGTCCTGCGACAGGGGTGAACACTGAAGCTTTCTTT
CASSPATGVNTEAFF
>many|TRBV6-1|-|TRBJ2-7
TGTGCCAGCAGTGAAGTCCTCACCAGGACCTTCTCTTACGAGCAGTACTTC
CASSEVLTRTFSYEQYF
>many|TRBV15|-|TRBJ1-5
TGTGCCACCAGCAGAGAACGACAGAGCAATCAGCCCCAGCATTTT
CATSRERQSNQPQHF
>many|TRBV28|-|TRBJ1-5
TGTGCCAGCAGCCCTGGAGGGATCAGGAATCAGCCCCAGCATTTT
CASSPGGIRNQPQHF
>few|TRBV7-2|-|TRBJ1-5
TGTGCCAGCAGCCAATCGGGGGGCAATCAGCCCCAGCATTTT
CASSQSGGNQPQHF
>many|TRBV6-1|-|TRBJ1-1
TGTGCCATCCGGGCGAGGAACACTGAAGCTTTCTTT
CAIRARNTEAFF
>many|TRBV28|TRBD1|TRBJ2-7
TGTGCCAGCAGTTCTACCGGGACAGGGAGGGACGAGCAGTACTTC
CASSSTGTGRDEQYF
>many|TRBV27|TRBD1|TRBJ1-1
TGTGCCAGCAGTTCCATACGACAGGGTACGCTGAACACTGAAGCTTTCTTT
CASSSIRQGTLNTEAFF
>many|TRBV5-1|-|TRBJ1-1
TGCGCCAGCAGCTTGTATGGGAGGAACACTGAAGCTTTCTTT
CASSLYGRNTEAFF
>many|TRBV25-1|TRBD1|TRBJ2-7
TGTGCCAGTGCAGACAGGGCGGTCGAGCAGTACTTC
CASADRAVEQYF
>many|TRBV19|-|TRBJ1-1
TGTGCCAGTAGTGAAACGGCCGGTGGGAACACTGAAGCTTTCTTT
CASSETAGGNTEAFF
>-|TRBV7-8|TRBD2|TRBJ2-7
TGTGCCAGCAGCTTAGATCCAGCGGGAGCCTACGAGCAGTACTTC
CASSLDPAGAYEQYF
>many|TRBV2|TRBD2|TRBJ2-7
TGTGCCAGCAGTCCTAGGACTAGCGGGGGGCTTCGGGCCTACGAGCAGTACTTC
CASSPRTSGGLRAYEQYF
>many|TRBV25-1|-|TRBJ2-2
TGTGCCAGCAGTGAATATGGGGTCGCCGGGGAGCTGTTTTTT
CASSEYGVAGELFF
>many|TRBV30|TRBD1|TRBJ1-5
TGTGCCTGGAGCCCGCAGGGGGCAGGTCAGCCCCAGCATTTT
CAWSPQGAGQPQHF
>many|TRBV12-3/TRBV12-4|-|TRBJ2-5
TGTGCCAGCAGTTTTCCCTCCCGGCAAGAGACCCAGTACTTC
CASSFPSRQETQYF
>many|TRBV29-1|-|TRBJ1-1
TGCAGCGTTGCCCAAAGGGGAGGGCGTGAAGCTTTCTTT
CSVAQRGGREAFF
>-|TRBV12-3/TRBV12-4|-|TRBJ1-1
TGTGCCAGCAGTTTACGGGGGGCGTATGGGAACACTGAAGCTTTCTTT
CASSLRGAYGNTEAFF
>many|TRBV6-1|-|TRBJ1-5
TGTGCCAGCAGAGAGGGACCGCTCCTCAATCAGCCCCAGCATTTT
CASREGPLLNQPQHF
>many|TRBV6-2/TRBV6-3|-|TRBJ1-1
TGTGCCAGCAGTGCGCATACCATCATGAACACTGAAGCTTTCTTT
CASSAHTIMNTEAFF
>-|TRBV11-2|-|TRBJ2-2
TGTGCCAGCAGCCCCGGACTGGTGAACACCGGGGAGCTGTTTTTT
CASSPGLVNTGELFF
>many|TRBV7-6|TRBD1|TRBJ1-3
TGTGCCAGCAGCACGACAGGGGCGGACACCATATATTTT
CASSTTGADTIYF
>many|TRBV5-1|-|TRBJ1-1
TGCGCCAGCAGCTTGATTTTGCAGGGAGGCACTGAAGCTTTCTTT
CASSLILQGGTEAFF
>-|TRBV7-2|-|TRBJ1-1
TGTGCCAGCAGCTTTGGGGTTTTCGCTGAAGCTTTCTTT
CASSFGVFAEAFF
>-|TRBV6-1|-|TRBJ2-2
TGTGCCAGCCCGGGGACCGCGAACACCGGGGAGCTGTTTTTT
CASPGTANTGELFF
>many|TRBV9|-|TRBJ1-2
TGTGCCAGCAGCGTAGCTATCGGGCAGGGGAACGGCTACACCTTC
CASSVAIGQGNGYTF
>many|TRBV5-5|-|TRBJ1-5
TGTGCCAGCAGCTTTTTGACAGACGGTCAGCCCCAGCATTTT
CASSFLTDGQPQHF
>many|TRBV12-3/TRBV12-4|TRBD1|TRBJ1-1
TGTGCCAGCAGCATAGGACAGGTTAACACTGAAGCTTTCTTT
CASSIGQVNTEAFF
>many|TRBV29-1|-|TRBJ2-7
TGCAGCGTCGAAGGACTTCAACAGGGCGACTACGAGCAGTACTTC
CSVEGLQQGDYEQYF
>-|TRBV10-3|-|TRBJ2-5
TGTGCCATCAGTGAGTCGCAGACAGGAGAGACCCAGTACTTC
CAISESQTGETQYF
>many|TRBV6-1|TRBD2|TRBJ2-5
TGTGCCGCGGGAACTAGCGGGGGGGCCATGGAGACCCAGTACTTC
CAAGTSGGAMETQYF
>many|TRBV7-2|TRBD1|TRBJ2-7
TGTGCCAGCAGCCCACGGACAGGGGGCCTATACGAGCAGTACTTC
CASSPRTGGLYEQYF
>many|TRBV20-1|TRBD2|TRBJ2-7
TGCAGTGCTAGAGAGCCTCAGCGACTAGCGGGAGTTTGGAGCTCCTACGAGCAGTACTTC
CSAREPQRLAGVWSSYEQYF
>many|TRBV5-1|-|TRBJ2-7
TGCGCCAGCAGCTTGGTTTTGGGGCTCGAGCAGTACTTC
CASSLVLGLEQYF
>many|TRBV11-2|-|TRBJ1-3
TGTGCCAGCAGCGCTGACTGGCGGGAGAGCTCTGGAAACACCATATATTTT
CASSADWRESSGNTIYF
>-|TRBV11-2|-|TRBJ2-5
TGTGCCAGCTCAGGGGGGTTAGCGGGATTTATCGTCGAGACCCAGTACTTC
CASSGGLAGFIVETQYF
>few|TRBV7-2|-|TRBJ2-5
TGTGCCAGCAGCTCGGGCCCCTACCAAGAGACCCAGTACTTC
CASSSGPYQETQYF
>-|TRBV28|TRBD1|TRBJ1-2
TGTGCCAGCAGTTTATTGCAGGACAGGGATGGCTACACCTTC
CASSLLQDRDGYTF
>many|TRBV5-1|-|TRBJ1-2
TGCGCCAGCAGCCTCTCCGACAGTACAGCCTATGGCTACACCTTC
CASSLSDSTAYGYTF
>many|TRBV6-5|-|TRBJ2-7
TGTGCCAGCAGTTTTTCACCTAGGGGCTCCTACGAGCAGTACTTC
CASSFSPRGSYEQYF
>many|TRBV24-1|TRBD1|TRBJ2-6
TGTGCCACCAGTGACCCCGGGACAGGGGATGCTGGGGCCAACGTCCTGACTTTC
CATSDPGTGDAGANVLTF
>many|TRBV3-1|TRBD2|TRBJ2-7
TGTGCCAGCAGCCAAGGAGGAAATAGCGGGAGGTTC
CASSQGGNSGRF
>many|TRBV20-1|-|TRBJ1-6
TGCAGTGTTCCTGGGGCGGACTACTATTCACCCCTCCACTTT
CSVPGADYYSPLHF
>many|TRBV4-1|TRBD2|TRBJ2-2
TGCGCCAGCTCCTTACCAACTAGCGGCGCGAACACCGGGGAGCTGTTTTTT
CASSLPTSGANTGELFF
>many|TRBV7-2|-|TRBJ2-7
TGTGCCAGCAGCTTAGTTAGCGAGCAGTACTTC
CASSLVSEQYF
>many|TRBV7-2|TRBD1|TRBJ1-5
TGTGCCAGCAGCTGGGCGACAGGGGGCGGTCAGCCCCAGCATTTT
CASSWATGGGQPQHF